This T cell receptor beta chain comes out of a study of CD8+CD57+ T cells in acquired aplastic anemia. Study background: Sorted CD4+ and CD8+ cells gave an average of around 3.1 ug of DNA.

Researchers used genomic DNA as the template to profile TCR beta VDJ and CDR3. TCRdb ran MiXCR on the reads and lists one entry per CDR3 protein. The repertoire holds about 220,000 distinct CDR3 sequences, with 34% as singletons. Points from the study as a whole: Patients and controls were not found to differ significantly in CD8+ Simpson's diversity.

Trimming shortened V by 0 bases and J by 4 bases, and 6 bases separated the two germline ends. Germline CDR1 LNHDA, CDR2 SQIVND (reference sequence). The CDR3 loop spans 13 amino acids. There are many counts of this clonotype. Its antigen remains unidentified. This rearrangement joins TRBV19 to TRBJ1-2; D is possibly TRBD1 (5 bases). This clonotype was obtained from a human donor in good health, serving as a control. The specimen sequenced was sorted CD4+, CD8+, or CD8+CD57+ T cells (not recorded which) from PBMCs. The CDR3 DNA reads TGTGCCAGTAGTATAGATGGGGGCTATGGCTACACCTTC. Protein sequence: CASSIDGGYGYTF.